These 11 T cell receptor beta chains share one sample of origin, sequenced in a study of T cells in Graves' hyperthyroidism and ophthalmopathy. Researchers took RNA transcripts and amplified the TCR beta CDR3 regions from them. The primer set for the first-round RT-PCR of the TCR CDR3 was HTBI. One entry per CDR3 protein, called by TCRdb with MiXCR from the multiplex PCR reads. This sample has over 250,000 distinct CDR3 sequences; around 25% occur once, and the top ten carry about 25%. The material sequenced was blood. These receptors originate from a man aged 40-55 years with Graves' hyperthyroidism that later progressed to Graves' ophthalmopathy.

This clonotype was counted ten times or more. This sequence joins TRBV30 and TRBJ1-5; maybe TRBD1 (6 bases). This CDR3 spans 14 amino acids. V was cut by 2 bases and J by 6 bases, with 14 bases left in between. Germline V CDR1 and CDR2: GTSNPN, SVGIG (reference sequence). The CDR3, as DNA: TGTGCCTGGAGTCCCCGGGGGGCGGGTCAGCCCCAGCATTTT. The encoded protein is CAWSPRGAGQPQHF.

Many counts were recorded for this clonotype. This chain links TRBV10-3 with TRBJ2-7; D uncertain. Per germline, CDR1 ENHRY and CDR2 SYGVKD. The V gene lost 0 bases and the J gene lost 3 bases, with 6 bases spanning the gap. CDR3 length: 13 amino acids. The CDR3 loop reads CAISESGDYEQYF. CDR3 nucleotides: TGTGCCATCAGTGAGTCGGGTGACTACGAGCAGTACTTC.

The sample holds many counts of this clonotype. CDR3 nucleotide sequence: TGTGCCAGCAGCCTCACTGGAAACACCATATATTTT. This translates into CASSLTGNTIYF. The V gene is TRBV12-3 or TRBV12-4, the J gene TRBJ1-3; D gene ambiguous. V lost 6 bases to trimming and J lost 2 bases, with 5 bases between them. The CDR3 is 12 residues long.

This clonotype was detected ten times or more. The rearrangement links TRBV12-3 or TRBV12-4 to TRBJ1-2; 8 bases map to TRBD1. V was clipped by 6 bases and J by 6 bases; unmatched bases: 12. The CDR3 consists of 15 residues. The CDR3 reads CASRTGGANGDGYTF. The DNA of the CDR3 is TGTGCCAGCAGAACAGGGGGGGCCAATGGGGATGGCTACACCTTC.

The chain is built from TRBV28 and TRBJ2-7; tentative D call: TRBD2 (5 bases). In germline, CDR1 is MDHEN, CDR2 SYDVKM. The CDR3 runs to 14 residues. The ends were cut back, 3 bases at V and 4 bases at J, with 13 bases in the middle. CDR3 loop: CASSFLRAPYEQYF. CDR3 nucleotides: TGTGCCAGCAGTTTCTTGAGGGCTCCGTACGAGCAGTACTTC.

In its sample, this clonotype was seen many times. V is TRBV25-1 and J is TRBJ1-2, with D possibly matching TRBD1 (5 bases). V lost 2 bases and J lost 8, with 12 bases in between. Germline V gene sequence: CDR1 MGHDK, CDR2 SYGVNS. The CDR3 is 13 residues long. CDR3 bases: TGTGCCAGCAGTGAAAACCGACAGTCGGGCTACACCTTC. It codes for CASSENRQSGYTF.

This chain uses TRBV28 with TRBJ1-1, with a tentative D call TRBD1 (5 bases). V was clipped by 2 bases and J by 4 bases, with 14 bases between them. Looked up from germline, CDR1 is MDHEN and CDR2 is SYDVKM. The CDR3 has 15 residues. For the CDR3, the DNA is TGTGCCAGCAGTTTAGGTGTGGACAAACGCACTGAAGCTTTCTTT. Translating it yields CASSLGVDKRTEAFF.

This clonotype was observed many times. V and J are TRBV10-3 and TRBJ2-7; 11 nucleotides agree with TRBD2. Germline CDR1 is ENHRY and CDR2 is SYGVKD. This CDR3 has 18 amino acids. The V segment lost 3 bases and the J segment 2 bases; nucleotides outside the gene matches: 12. The CDR3, as DNA: TGTGCCATCAGTGACGCAGGGAGAGGGACTAGCGGTACCTACGAGCAGTACTTC. This translates into CAISDAGRGTSGTYEQYF.

This clonotype has ten or more counts. The DNA for the CDR3 is TGTGCCAGCAGTTTCGGACTAGCGGAGACCTACGAGCAGTACTTC. It codes for CASSFGLAETYEQYF. This chain connects TRBV12-3 or TRBV12-4 to TRBJ2-7; TRBD2 matches 10 bases. This CDR3 has 15 residues. V dropped 3 bases and J dropped 2; count of bases not matched to a gene: 4.

This clonotype was counted many times. The gene calls are TRBV7-6 and TRBJ2-5; 10 bases line up with TRBD2. CDR1 is SGHVS, CDR2 FNYEAQ, per germline. V shed 2 bases, J shed 2 bases, and the junction held 8 bases outside the gene matches. The CDR3 has 17 residues. CDR3 sequence reads: CASSLTGTSVGQETQYF. DNA of the CDR3: TGTGCCAGCAGCTTAACCGGGACTAGCGTGGGACAAGAGACCCAGTACTTC.

This clonotype was picked up many times. This chain links TRBV5-1 with TRBJ2-2; perhaps TRBD2 as D (5 bases). The CDR3 is 16 amino acids. V lost 0 bases to trimming and J lost 0 bases, with 9 bases between them. Per germline, CDR1 SGHRS and CDR2 YFSETQ. The CDR3 here is CASSLAFSANTGELFF. The CDR3 bases are TGCGCCAGCAGCTTGGCCTTTAGCGCGAACACCGGGGAGCTGTTTTTT.